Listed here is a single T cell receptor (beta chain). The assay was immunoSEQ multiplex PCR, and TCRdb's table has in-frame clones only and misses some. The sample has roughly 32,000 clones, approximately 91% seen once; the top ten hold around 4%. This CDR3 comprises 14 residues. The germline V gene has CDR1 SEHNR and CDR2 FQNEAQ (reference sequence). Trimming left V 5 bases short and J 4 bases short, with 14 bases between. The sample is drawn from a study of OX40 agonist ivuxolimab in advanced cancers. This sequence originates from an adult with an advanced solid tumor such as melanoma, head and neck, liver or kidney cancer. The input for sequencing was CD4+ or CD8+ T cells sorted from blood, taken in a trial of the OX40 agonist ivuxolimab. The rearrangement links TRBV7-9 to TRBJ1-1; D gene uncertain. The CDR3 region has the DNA TGTGCCAGCAGCGAAGGTGTAGGGCCCACTGAAGCTTTCTTT. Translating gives CASSEGVGPTEAFF.